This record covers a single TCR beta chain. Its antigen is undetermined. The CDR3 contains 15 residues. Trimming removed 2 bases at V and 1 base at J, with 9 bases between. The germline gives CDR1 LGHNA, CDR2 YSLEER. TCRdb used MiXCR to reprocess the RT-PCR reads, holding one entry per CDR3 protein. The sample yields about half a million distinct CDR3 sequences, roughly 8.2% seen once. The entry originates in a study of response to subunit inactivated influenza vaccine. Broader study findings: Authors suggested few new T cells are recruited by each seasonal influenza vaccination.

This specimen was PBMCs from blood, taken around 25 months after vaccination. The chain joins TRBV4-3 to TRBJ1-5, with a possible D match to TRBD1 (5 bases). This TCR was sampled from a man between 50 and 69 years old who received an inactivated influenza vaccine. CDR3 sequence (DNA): TGCGCCAGCAGCCAATTTCGGGACAGCAATCAGCCCCAGCATTTT. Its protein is CASSQFRDSNQPQHF.